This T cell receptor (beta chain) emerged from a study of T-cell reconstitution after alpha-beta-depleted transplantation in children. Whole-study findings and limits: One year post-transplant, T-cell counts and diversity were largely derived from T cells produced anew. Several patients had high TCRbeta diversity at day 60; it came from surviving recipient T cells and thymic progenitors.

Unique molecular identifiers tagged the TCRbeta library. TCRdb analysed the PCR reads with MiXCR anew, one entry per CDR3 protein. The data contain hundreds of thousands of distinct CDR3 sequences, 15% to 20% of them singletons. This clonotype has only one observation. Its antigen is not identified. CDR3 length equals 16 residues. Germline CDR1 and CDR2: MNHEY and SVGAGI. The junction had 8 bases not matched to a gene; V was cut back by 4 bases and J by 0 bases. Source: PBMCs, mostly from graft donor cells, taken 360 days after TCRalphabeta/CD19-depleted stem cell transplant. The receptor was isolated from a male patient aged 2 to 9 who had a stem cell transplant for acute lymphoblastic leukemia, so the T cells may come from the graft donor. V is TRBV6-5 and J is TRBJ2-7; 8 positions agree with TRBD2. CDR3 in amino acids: CASSSHRTSPSYEQYF. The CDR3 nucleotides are TGTGCCAGCAGTTCCCACCGGACTAGCCCCTCCTACGAGCAGTACTTC.